This passage covers 8 T cell receptor beta chains from one sample sequenced in a study of blood T cell repertoires in COVID-19. TCRdb keeps only in-frame clones here, not all; method: immunoSEQ multiplex PCR. The data show approximately 380,000 clones, 85% to 90% seen once. Specimen: PBMCs or T cells enriched from blood (not recorded which). The receptors here all came from a woman between 18 and 29 years old who had recovered from COVID-19.

The chain is built from TRBV4-3 and TRBJ1-6; TRBD1 is a possible D gene (5 bases). With 6 bases removed from V and 4 bases from J, the gap between germline ends came to 7 bases. Germline loops: CDR1 LGHNA, CDR2 YSLEER. The CDR3 is 13 residues long. CDR3 sequence (DNA): TGCGCCAGCAGAGACAGTTATAATTCACCCCTCCACTTT. It translates to CASRDSYNSPLHF.

The chain combines TRBV9 with TRBJ1-2; D remains unclear. The germline V gene encodes CDR1 SGDLS and CDR2 YYNGEE. This CDR3 has 14 amino acids. The V end was cut by 1 base, the J end by 2 bases, with 9 bases between. The CDR3 loop reads CASSVRVENYGYTF. For the CDR3, the DNA is TGTGCCAGCAGCGTACGAGTAGAGAACTATGGCTACACCTTC.

The V gene is TRBV30, the J gene TRBJ1-6; 9 bases match TRBD1. The germline V gene has CDR1 GTSNPN and CDR2 SVGIG (reference sequence). V was pared by 3 bases and J by 8 bases, with 5 bases of the junction left unmatched. The CDR3 totals 14 residues. The CDR3 nucleotides read TGTGCCTGGAGATTCTGGACAGGGGATTCACCCCTCCACTTT. Translation: CAWRFWTGDSPLHF.

This chain links TRBV12-3 or TRBV12-4 with TRBJ2-7; no firm D call. Trimming cost V 7 bases and J 3 bases, with 10 bases left between them. This CDR3 comprises 12 residues. CDR3 protein: CASTSIGYEQYF. The CDR3 DNA sequence: TGTGCCAGCACATCTATCGGCTACGAGCAGTACTTC.

V is TRBV29-1 and J is TRBJ1-2; D call uncertain. Germline values: CDR1 SQVTM, CDR2 ANQGSEA. The germline V and J ends were trimmed by 7 bases and 0 bases, with 9 bases remaining between them. The CDR3 contains 12 residues. CDR3 DNA sequence: TGCAGCGCCTCCGGGGCTAACTATGGCTACACCTTC. The encoded protein is CSASGANYGYTF.

CDR3 amino acids: CASSGQGLGDTEAFF. DNA for the CDR3: TGTGCCAGCAGCGGACAGGGGTTAGGGGACACTGAAGCTTTCTTT. This chain uses TRBV11-2 with TRBJ1-1, with TRBD1 matching over 9 bases. CDR3 length: 15 amino acids. V was clipped by 5 bases and J by 3 bases; unmatched bases: 7. Germline-derived CDR1 and CDR2 are SGHAT and FQNNGV.

The J gene is TRBJ2-7, the V gene TRBV6-5; TRBD2 might be the D (6 bases). Germline V gives CDR1 MNHEY, CDR2 SVGAGI. This CDR3 is 14 amino acids long. V dropped 5 bases and J dropped 2 bases, with 13 bases sitting between them. The CDR3 loop reads CASSRPGATYEQYF. The CDR3 DNA sequence: TGTGCCAGCAGTAGACCGGGAGCCACCTACGAGCAGTACTTC.

The gene calls are TRBV6-5 and TRBJ2-3, with 10 bases identical to TRBD1. Trimming at V came to 2 bases and at J to 6 bases, leaving 8 bases not matched to a gene. Germline CDR1 and CDR2: MNHEY and SVGAGI. The CDR3 has 16 residues. CDR3 loop: CASSYGWTGGGDTQYF. The DNA for the CDR3 is TGTGCCAGCAGTTACGGGTGGACAGGGGGTGGGGATACGCAGTATTTT.